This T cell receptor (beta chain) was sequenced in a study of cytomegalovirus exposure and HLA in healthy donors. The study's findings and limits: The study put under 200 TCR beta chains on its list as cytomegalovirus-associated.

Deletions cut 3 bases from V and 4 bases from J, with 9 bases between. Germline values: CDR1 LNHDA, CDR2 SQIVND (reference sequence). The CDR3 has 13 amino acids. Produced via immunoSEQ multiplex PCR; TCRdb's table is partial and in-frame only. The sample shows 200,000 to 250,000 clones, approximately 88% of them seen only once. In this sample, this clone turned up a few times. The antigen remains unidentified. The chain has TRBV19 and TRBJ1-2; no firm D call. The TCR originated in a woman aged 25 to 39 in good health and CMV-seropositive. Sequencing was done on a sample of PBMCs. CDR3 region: CASSMVEFYGYTF. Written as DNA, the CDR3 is TGTGCCAGTAGTATGGTAGAATTCTATGGCTACACCTTC.